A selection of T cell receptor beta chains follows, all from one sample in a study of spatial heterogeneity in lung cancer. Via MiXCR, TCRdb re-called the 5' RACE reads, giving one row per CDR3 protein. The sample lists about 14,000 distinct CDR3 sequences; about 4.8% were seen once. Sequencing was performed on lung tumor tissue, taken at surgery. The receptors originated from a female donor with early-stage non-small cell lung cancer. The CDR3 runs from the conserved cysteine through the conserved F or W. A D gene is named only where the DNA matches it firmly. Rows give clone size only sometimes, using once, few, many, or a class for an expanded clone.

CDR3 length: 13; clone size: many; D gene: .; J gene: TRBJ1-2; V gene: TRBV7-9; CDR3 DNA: TGTGCCAGCAGTCGGGAGACTAACTATGGCTACACCTTC; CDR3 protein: CASSRETNYGYTF
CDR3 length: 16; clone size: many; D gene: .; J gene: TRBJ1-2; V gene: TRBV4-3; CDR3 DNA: TGCGCCAGCAGCCTCACGCGCAATCAGGGGAGTTGGGGCTACACCTTC; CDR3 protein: CASSLTRNQGSWGYTF
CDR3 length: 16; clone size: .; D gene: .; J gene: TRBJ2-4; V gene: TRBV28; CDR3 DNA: TGTGCCAGCAGCCCAGGGACCTATAGGACCAAAAACATTCAGTACTTC; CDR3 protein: CASSPGTYRTKNIQYF
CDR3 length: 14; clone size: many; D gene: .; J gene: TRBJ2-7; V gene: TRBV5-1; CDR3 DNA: TGCGCCAGCAGCTTGGACGGGGATACCTACGAGCAGTACTTC; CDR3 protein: CASSLDGDTYEQYF
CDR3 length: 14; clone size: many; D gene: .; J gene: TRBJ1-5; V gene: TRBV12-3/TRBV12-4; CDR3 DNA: TGTGCCTCCAGAGCGGGGAGGTCCCACCAGCCCCAGCATTTT; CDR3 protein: CASRAGRSHQPQHF
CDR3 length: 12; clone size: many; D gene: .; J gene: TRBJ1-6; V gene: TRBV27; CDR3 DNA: TGTGCCAGCAGACCCTTTCAGGGACCCCTCCACTTT; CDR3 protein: CASRPFQGPLHF
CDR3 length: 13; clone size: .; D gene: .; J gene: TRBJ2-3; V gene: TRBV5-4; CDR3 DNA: TGTGCCAGCATCGAGGACAGCACAGATACGCAGTATTTT; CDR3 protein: CASIEDSTDTQYF
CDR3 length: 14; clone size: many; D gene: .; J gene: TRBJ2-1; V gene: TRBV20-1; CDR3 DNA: TGCAGTGCTATAACGGGACTTACCTACAATGAGCAGTTCTTC; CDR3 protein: CSAITGLTYNEQFF
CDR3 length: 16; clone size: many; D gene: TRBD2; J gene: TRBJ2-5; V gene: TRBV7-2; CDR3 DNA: TGTGCCAGCAGCTTATCGACTAGCGGGGGGGGAGAGACCCAGTACTTC; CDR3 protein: CASSLSTSGGGETQYF
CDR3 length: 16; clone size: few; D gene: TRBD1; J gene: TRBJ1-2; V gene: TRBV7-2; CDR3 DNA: TGTGCCAGCAGCACCTTTTCCGGGACAGGGGGCCGGGGCTACACCTTC; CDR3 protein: CASSTFSGTGGRGYTF
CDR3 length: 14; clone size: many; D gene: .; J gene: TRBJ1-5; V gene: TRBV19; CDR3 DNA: TGTGCCAGTAGTATCCCCTCGGGAAATGCGCCCCAGCATTTT; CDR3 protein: CASSIPSGNAPQHF
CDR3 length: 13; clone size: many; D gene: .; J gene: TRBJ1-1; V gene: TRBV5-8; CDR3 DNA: TGTGCCAGCAGAAGGGACCCGAACACTGAAGCTTTCTTT; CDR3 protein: CASRRDPNTEAFF
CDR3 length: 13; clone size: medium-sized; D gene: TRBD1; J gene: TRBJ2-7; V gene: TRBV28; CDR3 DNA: TGTGCCACCGGAAGGGACAGGGGAAACGAGCAGTACTTC; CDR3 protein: CATGRDRGNEQYF
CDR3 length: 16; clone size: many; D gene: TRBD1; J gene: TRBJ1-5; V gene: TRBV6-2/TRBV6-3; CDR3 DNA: TGTGCCAGCAGTCGACAGGGGGAGCCTAGCAATCAGCCCCAGCATTTT; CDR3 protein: CASSRQGEPSNQPQHF
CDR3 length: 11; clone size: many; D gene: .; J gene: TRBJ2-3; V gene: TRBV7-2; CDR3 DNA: TGTGCCAGCAGCTCCATATGGACGCAGTATTTT; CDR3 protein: CASSSIWTQYF
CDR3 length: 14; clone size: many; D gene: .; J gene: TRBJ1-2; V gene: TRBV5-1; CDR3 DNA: TGCGCCAGCAGCATCCGGACGGATCCCTATGGCTACACCTTC; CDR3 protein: CASSIRTDPYGYTF
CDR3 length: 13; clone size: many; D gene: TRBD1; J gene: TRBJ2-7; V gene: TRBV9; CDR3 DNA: TGTGCCAGCAGCATTGGGACAGGGGGCGAGCAGTACTTC; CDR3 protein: CASSIGTGGEQYF
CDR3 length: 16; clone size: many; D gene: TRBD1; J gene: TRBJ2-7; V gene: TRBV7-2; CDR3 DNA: TGTGCCAGCAGCTTACTCCCCGGGACAGGGGGCGACGAGCAGTACTTC; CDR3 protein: CASSLLPGTGGDEQYF
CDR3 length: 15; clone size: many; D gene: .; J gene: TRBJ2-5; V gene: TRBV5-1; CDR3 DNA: TGCGCCAGCAGGAGGTTAGGAAGAGACCAAGAGACCCAGTACTTC; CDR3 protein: CASRRLGRDQETQYF
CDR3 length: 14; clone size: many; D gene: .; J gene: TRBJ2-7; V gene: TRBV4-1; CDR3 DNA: TGCGCCAGCAGCCAGGGGCCTTCCCTCGGGGAGCAGTACTTC; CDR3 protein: CASSQGPSLGEQYF
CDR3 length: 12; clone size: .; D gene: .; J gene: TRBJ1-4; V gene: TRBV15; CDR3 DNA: TGTGCCGTCCGTAGGGCTAATGAAAAACTGTTTTTT; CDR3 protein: CAVRRANEKLFF
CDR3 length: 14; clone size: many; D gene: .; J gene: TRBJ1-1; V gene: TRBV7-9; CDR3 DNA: TGTGCCAGCAGCCGGCCTTGGGGGCACACTGAAGCTTTCTTT; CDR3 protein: CASSRPWGHTEAFF
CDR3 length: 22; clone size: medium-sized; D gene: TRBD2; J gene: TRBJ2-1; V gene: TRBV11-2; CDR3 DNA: TGTGCCAGCAGCGACCGGTTGGACCCCGGGACTAGCGGCCGGAGCTCCTACAATGAGCAGTTCTTC; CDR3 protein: CASSDRLDPGTSGRSSYNEQFF
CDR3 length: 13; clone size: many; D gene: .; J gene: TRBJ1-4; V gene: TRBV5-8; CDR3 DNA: TGTGCCAGCAGCGGGGGACTTAATGAAAAACTGTTTTTT; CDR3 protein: CASSGGLNEKLFF
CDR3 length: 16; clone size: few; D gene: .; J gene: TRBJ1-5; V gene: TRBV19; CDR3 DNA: TGTGCCAGTAGTATAGCTCCCGCCCAATGGAATCAGCCCCAGCATTTT; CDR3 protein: CASSIAPAQWNQPQHF
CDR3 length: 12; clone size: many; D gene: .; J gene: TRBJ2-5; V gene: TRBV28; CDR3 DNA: TGTGCCAGCAGTTTGCCCCAAGAGACCCAGTACTTC; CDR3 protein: CASSLPQETQYF
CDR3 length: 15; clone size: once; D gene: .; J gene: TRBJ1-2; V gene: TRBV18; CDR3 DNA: TGTGCCAGCTCACCGAATACCGGGGCCCCACATGGCTACACCTTC; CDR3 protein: CASSPNTGAPHGYTF
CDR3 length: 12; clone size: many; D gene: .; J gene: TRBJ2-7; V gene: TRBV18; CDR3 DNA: TGTGCCAGCTCACAAGGGGACTACGAGCAGTACTTC; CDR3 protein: CASSQGDYEQYF
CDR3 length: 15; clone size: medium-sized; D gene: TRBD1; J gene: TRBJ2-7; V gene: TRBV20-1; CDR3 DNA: TGCAGTGCTTACAGCCGGGACAGGGGAACCTACGAGCAGTACTTC; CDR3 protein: CSAYSRDRGTYEQYF
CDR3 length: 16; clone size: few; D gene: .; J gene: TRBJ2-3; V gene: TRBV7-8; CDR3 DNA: TGTGCCAGCAGCCTATATGGACGGGAACGCACAGATACGCAGTATTTT; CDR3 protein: CASSLYGRERTDTQYF
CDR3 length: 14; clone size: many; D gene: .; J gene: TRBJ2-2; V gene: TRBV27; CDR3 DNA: TGCGCCAGCAGCTTAGGCACAAACACCGGGGAGCTGTTTTTT; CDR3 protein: CASSLGTNTGELFF
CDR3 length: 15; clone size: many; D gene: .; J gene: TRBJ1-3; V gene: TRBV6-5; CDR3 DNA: TGTGCCAGCAGTTACTCCGACAGCTCTGGAAACACCATATATTTT; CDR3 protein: CASSYSDSSGNTIYF
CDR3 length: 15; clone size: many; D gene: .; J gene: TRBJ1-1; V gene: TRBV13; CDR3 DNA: TGTGCCAGCAGCTTAGGGACCAGGGTTGTTGCTGAAGCTTTCTTT; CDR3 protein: CASSLGTRVVAEAFF
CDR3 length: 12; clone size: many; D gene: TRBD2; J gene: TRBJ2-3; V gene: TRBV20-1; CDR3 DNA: TGCAGTGCGGGGGGGGGCACAGATACGCAGTATTTT; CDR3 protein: CSAGGGTDTQYF
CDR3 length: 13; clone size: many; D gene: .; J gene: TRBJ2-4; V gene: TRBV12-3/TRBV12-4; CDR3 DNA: TGTGCCAGCAGTTTTGCCGGGGGAAACATTCAGTACTTC; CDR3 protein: CASSFAGGNIQYF
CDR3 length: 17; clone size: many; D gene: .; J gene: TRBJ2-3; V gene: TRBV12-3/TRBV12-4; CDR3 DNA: TGTGCCAGCAGTAAGACGGGACGCAGAGTTAGCACAGATACGCAGTATTTT; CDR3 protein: CASSKTGRRVSTDTQYF
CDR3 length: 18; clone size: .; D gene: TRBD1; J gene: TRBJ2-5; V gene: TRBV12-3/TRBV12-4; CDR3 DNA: TGTGCCAGCAGTCCCAAGGACAGGGTCTTTCAGTTCCAAGAGACCCAGTACTTC; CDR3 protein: CASSPKDRVFQFQETQYF
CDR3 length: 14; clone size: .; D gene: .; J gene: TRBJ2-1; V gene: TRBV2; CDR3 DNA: TGTGCCAGCAGTCCTCAGACGAGGAGCGATGAGCAGTTCTTC; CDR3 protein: CASSPQTRSDEQFF
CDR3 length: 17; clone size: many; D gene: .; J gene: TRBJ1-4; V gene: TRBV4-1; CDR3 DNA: TGCGCCAGCAGCCAAGACACCACCTTTGCAACTAATGAAAAACTGTTTTTT; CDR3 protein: CASSQDTTFATNEKLFF
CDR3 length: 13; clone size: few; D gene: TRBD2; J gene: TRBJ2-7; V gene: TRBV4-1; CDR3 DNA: TGCGCCAGCAGCCAAGGGGGGGGCTACGAGCAGTACTTC; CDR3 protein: CASSQGGGYEQYF
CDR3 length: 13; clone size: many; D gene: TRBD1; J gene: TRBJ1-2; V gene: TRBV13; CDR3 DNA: TGTGCCAGCAGCCAGACAGGGGACTATGGCTACACCTTC; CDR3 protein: CASSQTGDYGYTF
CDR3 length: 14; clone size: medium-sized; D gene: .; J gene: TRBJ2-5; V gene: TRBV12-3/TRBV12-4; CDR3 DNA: TGTGCCAGCAGTTTACCGGGGTCACAAGAGACCCAGTACTTC; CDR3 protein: CASSLPGSQETQYF
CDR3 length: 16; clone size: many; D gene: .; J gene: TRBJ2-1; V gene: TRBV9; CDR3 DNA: .; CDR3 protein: CASSVVEGSGRAEQFF
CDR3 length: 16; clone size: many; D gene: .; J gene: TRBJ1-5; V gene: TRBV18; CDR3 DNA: TGTGCCAGCTCACCAAAACAACTGGGGGGCAATCAGCCCCAGCATTTT; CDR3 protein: CASSPKQLGGNQPQHF
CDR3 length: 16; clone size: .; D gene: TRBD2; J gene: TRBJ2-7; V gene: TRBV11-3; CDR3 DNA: TGTGCCAGCAGCCCCGGGACTAGCGGGGGGGCCTACGAGCAGTACTTC; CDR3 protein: CASSPGTSGGAYEQYF
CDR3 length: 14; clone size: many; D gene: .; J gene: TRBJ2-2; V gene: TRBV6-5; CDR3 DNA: TGTGCCAGCACCCGGGAGTACCGCACCGGGGAGCTGTTTTTT; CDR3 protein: CASTREYRTGELFF
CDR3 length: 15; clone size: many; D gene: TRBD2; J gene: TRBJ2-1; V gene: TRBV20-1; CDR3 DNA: TGCAGTGCTAGTAACGGGGGGGCCTTCCTTAATGAGCAGTTCTTC; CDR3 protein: CSASNGGAFLNEQFF
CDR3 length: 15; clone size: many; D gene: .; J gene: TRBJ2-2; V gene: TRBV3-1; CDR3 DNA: TGTGCCAGCAGCCAAGGGGGGACGAACACCGGGGAGCTGTTTTTT; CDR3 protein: CASSQGGTNTGELFF
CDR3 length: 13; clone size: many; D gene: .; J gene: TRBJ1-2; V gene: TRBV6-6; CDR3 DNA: TGTGCCAGCAGTTACGACAGAAACTATGGCTACACCTTC; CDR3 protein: CASSYDRNYGYTF
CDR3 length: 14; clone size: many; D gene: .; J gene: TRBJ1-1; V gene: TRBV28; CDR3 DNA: TGTGCCAGCATCCCAATCGGCGAGAACACTGAAGCTTTCTTT; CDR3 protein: CASIPIGENTEAFF
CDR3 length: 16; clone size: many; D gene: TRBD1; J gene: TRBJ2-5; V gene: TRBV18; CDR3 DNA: TGTGCCAGCTCACCACCTACCGCAGGGGGCGGAAAGACCCAGTACTTC; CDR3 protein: CASSPPTAGGGKTQYF
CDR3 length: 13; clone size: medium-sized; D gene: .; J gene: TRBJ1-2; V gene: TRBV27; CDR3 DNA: TGTGCCAGCAGGGGGACTTCCAAGGGTGGCTACACCTTC; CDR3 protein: CASRGTSKGGYTF